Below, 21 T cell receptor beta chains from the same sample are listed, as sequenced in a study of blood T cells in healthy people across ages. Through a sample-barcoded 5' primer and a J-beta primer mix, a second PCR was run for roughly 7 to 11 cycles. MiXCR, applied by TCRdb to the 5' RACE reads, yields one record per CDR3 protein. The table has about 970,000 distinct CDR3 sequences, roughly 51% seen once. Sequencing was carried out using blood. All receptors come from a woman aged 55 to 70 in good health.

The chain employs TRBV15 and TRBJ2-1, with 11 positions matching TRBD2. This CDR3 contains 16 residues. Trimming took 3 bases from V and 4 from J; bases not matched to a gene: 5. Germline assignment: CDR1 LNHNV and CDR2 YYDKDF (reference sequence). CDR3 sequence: CATSSYLAGGYNEQFF. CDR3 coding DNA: TGTGCCACCAGCAGCTACTTAGCGGGAGGGTACAATGAGCAGTTCTTC.

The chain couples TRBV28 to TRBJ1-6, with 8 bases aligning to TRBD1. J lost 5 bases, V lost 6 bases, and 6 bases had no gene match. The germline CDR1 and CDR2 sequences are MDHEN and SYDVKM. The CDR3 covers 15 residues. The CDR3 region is CASSTGTGHNSPLHF. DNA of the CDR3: TGTGCCAGCAGCACCGGGACAGGCCATAATTCACCCCTCCACTTT.

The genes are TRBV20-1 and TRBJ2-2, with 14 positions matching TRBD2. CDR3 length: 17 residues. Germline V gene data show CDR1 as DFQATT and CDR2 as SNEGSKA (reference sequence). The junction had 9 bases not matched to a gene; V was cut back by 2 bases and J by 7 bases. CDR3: CSARRLAGGPSIGELFF. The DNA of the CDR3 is TGCAGTGCTAGACGACTAGCGGGAGGGCCAAGTATCGGGGAGCTGTTTTTT.

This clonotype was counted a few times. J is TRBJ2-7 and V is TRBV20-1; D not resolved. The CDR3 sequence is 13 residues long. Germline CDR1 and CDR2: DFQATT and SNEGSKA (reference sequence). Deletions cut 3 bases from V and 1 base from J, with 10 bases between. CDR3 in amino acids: CSASQMGSYEQYF. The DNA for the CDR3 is TGCAGTGCTAGCCAAATGGGTTCCTACGAGCAGTACTTC.

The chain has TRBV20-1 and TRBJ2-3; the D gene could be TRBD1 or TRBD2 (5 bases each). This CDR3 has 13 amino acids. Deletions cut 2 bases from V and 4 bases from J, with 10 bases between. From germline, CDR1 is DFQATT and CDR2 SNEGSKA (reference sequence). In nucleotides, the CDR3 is TGCAGTGCTAGATATGGGGGTTCAGATACGCAGTATTTT. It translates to CSARYGGSDTQYF.

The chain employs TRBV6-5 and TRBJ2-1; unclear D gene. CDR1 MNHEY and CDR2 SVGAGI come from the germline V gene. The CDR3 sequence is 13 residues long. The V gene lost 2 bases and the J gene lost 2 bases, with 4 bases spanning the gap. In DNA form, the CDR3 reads TGTGCCAGCAGTTACGGGACCTACAATGAGCAGTTCTTC. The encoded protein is CASSYGTYNEQFF.

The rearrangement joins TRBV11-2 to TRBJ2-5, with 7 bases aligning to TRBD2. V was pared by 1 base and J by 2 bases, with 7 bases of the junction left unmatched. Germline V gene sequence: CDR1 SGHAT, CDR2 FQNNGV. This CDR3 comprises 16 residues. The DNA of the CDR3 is TGTGCCAGCAGCTTAGGGGTTAGCGGGTCTCAAGAGACCCAGTACTTC. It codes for CASSLGVSGSQETQYF.

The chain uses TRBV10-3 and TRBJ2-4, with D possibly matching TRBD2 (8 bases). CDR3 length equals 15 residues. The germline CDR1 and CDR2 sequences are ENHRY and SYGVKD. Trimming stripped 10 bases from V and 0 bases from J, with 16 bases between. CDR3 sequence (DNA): TGTGCCACAGGGGGACTAGATCCAGCCAAAAACATTCAGTACTTC. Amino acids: CATGGLDPAKNIQYF.

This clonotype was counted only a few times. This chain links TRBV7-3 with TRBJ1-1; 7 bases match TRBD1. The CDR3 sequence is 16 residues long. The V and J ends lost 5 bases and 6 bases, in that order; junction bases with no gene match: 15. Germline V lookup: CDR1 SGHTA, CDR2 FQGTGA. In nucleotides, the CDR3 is TGTGCCAGCAGCCCCGTACCCCTCAGGGGGGCTCCTGAAGCTTTCTTT. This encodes CASSPVPLRGAPEAFF.

CDR3 sequence (DNA): TGTGCCAGCAGCCATGGGGACAGGAGCTATCAGCCCCAGCATTTT. Translation: CASSHGDRSYQPQHF. The chain combines TRBV4-2 with TRBJ1-5; 8 nucleotides match TRBD1. The CDR3 loop spans 15 amino acids. Germline trimming cut 3 bases from V and 5 bases from J; bases unmatched to any gene: 6. Germline lookup yields CDR1 LGHNA and CDR2 YNFKEQ.

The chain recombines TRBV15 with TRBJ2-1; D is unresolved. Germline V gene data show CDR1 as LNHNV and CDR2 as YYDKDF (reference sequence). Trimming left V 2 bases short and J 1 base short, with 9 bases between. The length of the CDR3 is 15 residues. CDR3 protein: CATSRKDGSYNEQFF. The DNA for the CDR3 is TGTGCCACCAGCAGAAAGGACGGATCCTACAATGAGCAGTTCTTC. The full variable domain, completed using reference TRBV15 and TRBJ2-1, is DAMVIQNPRYQVTQFGKPVTLSCSQTLNHNVMYWYQQKSSQAPKLLFHYYDKDFNNEADTPDNFQSRRPNTSFCFLDIRSPGLGDTAMYLCATSRKDGSYNEQFFGPGTRLTVL.

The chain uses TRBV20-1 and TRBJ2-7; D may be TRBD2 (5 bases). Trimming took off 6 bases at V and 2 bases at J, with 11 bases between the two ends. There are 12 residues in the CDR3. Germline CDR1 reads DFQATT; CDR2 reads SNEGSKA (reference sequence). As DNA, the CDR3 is TGCAGTGCGACGGTGCGGGCCTACGAGCAGTACTTC. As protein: CSATVRAYEQYF.

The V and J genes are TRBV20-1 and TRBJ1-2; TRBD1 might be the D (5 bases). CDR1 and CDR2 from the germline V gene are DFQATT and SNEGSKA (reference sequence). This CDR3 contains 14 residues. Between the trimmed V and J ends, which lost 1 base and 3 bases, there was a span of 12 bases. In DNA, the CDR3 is TGCAGTGCTAGAGTCCCTAAGGGGCACTATGGCTACACCTTC. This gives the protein CSARVPKGHYGYTF.

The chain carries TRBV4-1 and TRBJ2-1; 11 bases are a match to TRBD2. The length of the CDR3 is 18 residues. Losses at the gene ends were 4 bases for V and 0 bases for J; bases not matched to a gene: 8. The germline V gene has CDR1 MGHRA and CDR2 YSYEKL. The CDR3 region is CASSLGTSGIGSYNEQFF. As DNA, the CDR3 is TGCGCCAGCAGCCTCGGGACTAGCGGTATTGGCTCCTACAATGAGCAGTTCTTC.

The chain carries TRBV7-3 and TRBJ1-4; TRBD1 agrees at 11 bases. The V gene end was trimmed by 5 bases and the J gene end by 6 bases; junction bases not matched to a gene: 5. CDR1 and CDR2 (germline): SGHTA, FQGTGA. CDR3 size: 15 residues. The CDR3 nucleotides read TGTGCCAGCAGCCGGACAGGGGGCATTTATGAAAAACTGTTTTTT. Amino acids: CASSRTGGIYEKLFF.

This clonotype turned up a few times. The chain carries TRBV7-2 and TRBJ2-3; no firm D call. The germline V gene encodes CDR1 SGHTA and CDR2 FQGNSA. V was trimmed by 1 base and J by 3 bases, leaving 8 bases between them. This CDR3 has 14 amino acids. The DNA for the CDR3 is TGTGCCAGCAGCTTAGAAATGGGAACAGATACGCAGTATTTT. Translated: CASSLEMGTDTQYF. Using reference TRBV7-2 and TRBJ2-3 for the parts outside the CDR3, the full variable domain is GAGVSQSPSNKVTEKGKDVELRCDPISGHTALYWYRQSLGQGLEFLIYFQGNSAPDKSGLPSDRFSAERTGGSVSTLTIQRTQQEDSAVYLCASSLEMGTDTQYFGPGTRLTVL.

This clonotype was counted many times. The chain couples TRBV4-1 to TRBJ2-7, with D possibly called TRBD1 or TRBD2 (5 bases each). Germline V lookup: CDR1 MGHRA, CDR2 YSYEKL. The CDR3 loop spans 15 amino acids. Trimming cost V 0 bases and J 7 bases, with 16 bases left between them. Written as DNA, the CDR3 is TGCGCCAGCAGCCAAGACCCAGGGATAGCGAGGGAGCAGTACTTC. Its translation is CASSQDPGIAREQYF.

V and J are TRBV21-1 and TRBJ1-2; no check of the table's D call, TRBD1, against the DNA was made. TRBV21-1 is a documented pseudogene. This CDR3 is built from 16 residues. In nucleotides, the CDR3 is TGTGCCAGCAGCAAAGTAGCGCCCGTAAGGTGGGGTGGCTACACCTTC. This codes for CASSKVAPVRWGGYTF.

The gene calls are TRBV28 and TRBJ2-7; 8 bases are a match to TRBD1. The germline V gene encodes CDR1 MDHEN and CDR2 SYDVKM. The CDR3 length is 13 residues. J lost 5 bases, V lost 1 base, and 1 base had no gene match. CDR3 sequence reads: CASSLSGGDEQYF. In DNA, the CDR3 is TGTGCCAGCAGTTTATCAGGGGGCGACGAGCAGTACTTC.

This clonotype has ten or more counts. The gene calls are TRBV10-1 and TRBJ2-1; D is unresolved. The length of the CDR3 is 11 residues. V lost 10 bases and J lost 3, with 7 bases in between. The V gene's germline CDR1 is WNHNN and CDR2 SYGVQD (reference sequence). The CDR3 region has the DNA TGCGCCACGGAATACTACAATGAGCAGTTCTTC. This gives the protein CATEYYNEQFF.

The CDR3 here is CASSVTSLAETQYF. CDR3 nucleotides: TGCGCCAGCAGTGTGACTAGTTTGGCGGAGACCCAGTACTTC. The rearrangement joins TRBV10-2 to TRBJ2-5; TRBD2 is a possible D gene (6 bases). In germline, CDR1 is WSHSY, CDR2 SAAADI. The CDR3 is made up of 14 amino acids. Trimming removed 4 bases from V and 5 bases from J, with 14 bases in between.